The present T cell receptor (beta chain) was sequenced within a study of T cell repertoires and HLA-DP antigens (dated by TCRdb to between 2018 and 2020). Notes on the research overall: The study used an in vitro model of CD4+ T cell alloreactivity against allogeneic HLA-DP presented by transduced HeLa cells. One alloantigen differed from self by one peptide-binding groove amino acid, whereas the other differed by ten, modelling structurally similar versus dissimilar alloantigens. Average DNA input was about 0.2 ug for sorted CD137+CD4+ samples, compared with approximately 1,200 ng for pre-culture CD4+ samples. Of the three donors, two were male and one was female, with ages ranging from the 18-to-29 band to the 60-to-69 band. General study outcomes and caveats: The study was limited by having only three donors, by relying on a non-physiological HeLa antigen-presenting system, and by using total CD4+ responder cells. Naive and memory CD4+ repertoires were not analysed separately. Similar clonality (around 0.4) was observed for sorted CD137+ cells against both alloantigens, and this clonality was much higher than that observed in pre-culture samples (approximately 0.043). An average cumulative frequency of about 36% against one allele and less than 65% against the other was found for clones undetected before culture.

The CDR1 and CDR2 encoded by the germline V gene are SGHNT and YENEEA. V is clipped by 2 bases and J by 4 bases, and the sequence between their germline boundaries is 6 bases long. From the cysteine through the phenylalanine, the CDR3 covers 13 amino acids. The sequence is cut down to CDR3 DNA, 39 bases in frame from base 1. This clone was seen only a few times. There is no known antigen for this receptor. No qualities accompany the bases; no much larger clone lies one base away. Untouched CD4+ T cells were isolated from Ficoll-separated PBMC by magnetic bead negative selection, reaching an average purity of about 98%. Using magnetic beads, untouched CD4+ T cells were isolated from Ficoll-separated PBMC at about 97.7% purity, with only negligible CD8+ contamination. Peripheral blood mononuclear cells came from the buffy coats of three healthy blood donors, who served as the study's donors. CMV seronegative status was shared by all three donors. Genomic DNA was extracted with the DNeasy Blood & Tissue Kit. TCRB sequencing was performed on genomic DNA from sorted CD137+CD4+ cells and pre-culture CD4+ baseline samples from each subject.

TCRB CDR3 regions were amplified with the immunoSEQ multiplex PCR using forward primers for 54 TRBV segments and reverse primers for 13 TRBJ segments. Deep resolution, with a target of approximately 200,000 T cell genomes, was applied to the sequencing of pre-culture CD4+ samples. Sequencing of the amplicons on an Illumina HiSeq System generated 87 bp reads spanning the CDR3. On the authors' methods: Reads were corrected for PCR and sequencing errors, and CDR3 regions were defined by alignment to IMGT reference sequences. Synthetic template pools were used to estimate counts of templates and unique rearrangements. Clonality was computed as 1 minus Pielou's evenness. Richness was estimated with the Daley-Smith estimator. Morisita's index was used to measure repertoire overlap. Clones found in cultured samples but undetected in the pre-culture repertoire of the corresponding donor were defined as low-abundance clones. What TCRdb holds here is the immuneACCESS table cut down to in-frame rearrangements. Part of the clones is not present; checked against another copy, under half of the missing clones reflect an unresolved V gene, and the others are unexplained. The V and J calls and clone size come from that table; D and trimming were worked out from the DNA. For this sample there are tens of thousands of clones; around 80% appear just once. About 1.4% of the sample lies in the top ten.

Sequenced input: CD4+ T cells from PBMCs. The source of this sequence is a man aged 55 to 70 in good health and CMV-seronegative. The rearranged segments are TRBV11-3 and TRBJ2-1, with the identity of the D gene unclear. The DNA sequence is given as TGTGCCAGCAGCTTATCCGGGTACAATGAGCAGTTCTTC. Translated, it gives CASSLSGYNEQFF.